This TCR beta chain was captured by sequencing in a study of CD8+ T cells in alopecia areata. The treatment here: oral pan-JAK inhibitor, 5-10 mg twice daily. Peripheral blood, together with lesional scalp punch biopsies, was collected from alopecia areata patients. RNA, once extracted, was reverse transcribed into cDNA for use as the sequencing template. Repertoires were generated with immunoSEQ multiplex PCR, while TCRdb's copy carries only in-frame clones and drops some. Of over 60,000 clones listed, about 45% are singletons. Trimming shortened V by 0 bases and J by 5 bases, and 7 bases separated the two germline ends. Germline lookup yields CDR1 MNHEY and CDR2 SVGAGI. The CDR3 is 13 amino acids. Note on this clone: Other DNA sequences in the same sample also yield this CDR3.

The sequence was collected from a human donor with alopecia areata. The rearrangement uses TRBV6-5 and TRBJ2-5; D possibly corresponds to TRBD1 (6 bases). The sequences come from CD8+ T cells sorted from blood, collected at roughly week 36, from a patient treated with tofacitinib. CDR3 nucleotides: TGTGCCAGCAGTTACTCGAGGGGGGAGACCCAGTACTTC. It specifies CASSYSRGETQYF.